These T cell receptor beta chains were read from a single sample in a study of T cell responses to AZD1222 COVID-19 vaccine. TCRdb's copy holds only in-frame clones and misses some; the assay was immunoSEQ multiplex PCR. The sample includes about 140,000 clones, roughly 91% of them seen just once. The sequences come from peripheral blood, collected 28 days after the second AZD1222 dose. These receptors all come from an adult who received the AZD1222 COVID-19 vaccine. The CDR3 runs from the conserved cysteine through the conserved F or W. D genes are given only for firm matches. Clone size, where shown, is once, few, many, or a class for clones that have expanded.

TRBJ1-5	.	.	TRBV11-2	TGTGCCAGCAGCTTAGGTGAGGGTCAGCCCCAGCATTTT	CASSLGEGQPQHF
TRBJ1-1	.	once	TRBV15	TGTGCCACCAGCAGATTCCCGAGGGGGGACACTGAAGCTTTCTTT	CATSRFPRGDTEAFF
TRBJ1-1	.	.	TRBV5-1	TGCGCCAGCAGCTTCGGGGAGAACACTGAAGCTTTCTTT	CASSFGENTEAFF
TRBJ2-3	TRBD2	.	TRBV7-9	TGTGCCAGCAGCTCGGGACTAGCGGGACGCACAGATACGCAGTATTTT	CASSSGLAGRTDTQYF
TRBJ1-1	.	.	TRBV7-3	TGTGCATCAAGGGGCGCGGAGAACACTGAAGCTTTCTTT	CASRGAENTEAFF
TRBJ2-1	.	.	TRBV3-1/TRBV3-2	TGTGCCAGCAGCCAAGGAATCAGTGAGCAGTTCTTC	CASSQGISEQFF
TRBJ1-5	.	.	TRBV2	TGTGCCAGCAGTGATGGTACAGGGATAAATCAGCCCCAGCATTTT	CASSDGTGINQPQHF
TRBJ1-2	.	.	TRBV28	TGTGCCAGCACCGTGGACGGGATCCACTATGGCTACACCTTC	CASTVDGIHYGYTF
TRBJ2-5	TRBD2	.	TRBV7-8	TGTGCCAGCAGCCTCACTAGCGGGGGGGGCGTCATCAAGTACTTC	CASSLTSGGGVIKYF
TRBJ1-5	TRBD1	.	TRBV28	TGTGCCAGCAGTTTTGCCCCGGGACAGGGATCTCAGCCCCAGCATTTT	CASSFAPGQGSQPQHF
TRBJ1-2	.	.	TRBV27	TGTGCCAGCAGTTTCACTGGACTCTATGGCTACACCTTC	CASSFTGLYGYTF
TRBJ2-7	TRBD1	.	TRBV10-3	TGTGCCATCAGACCTACGGGACAGGACGAGCAGTACTTC	CAIRPTGQDEQYF
TRBJ1-3	.	.	TRBV12-3/TRBV12-4	TGTGCCAGCAGGCGAAACACCATATATTTT	CASRRNTIYF
TRBJ2-6	.	.	TRBV5-6	TGTGCCAGCAGCCTCTACGACGGCTACTCTGGGGCCAACGTCCTGACTTTC	CASSLYDGYSGANVLTF
TRBJ2-2	.	once	TRBV27	TGTGCCAGTTGGGACTTAACGAACACCGGGGAGCTGTTTTTT	CASWDLTNTGELFF
TRBJ1-5	.	.	TRBV7-2	TGTGCCAGCAGCTTAGTAGCGGACCAAAATCAGCCCCAGCATTTT	CASSLVADQNQPQHF
TRBJ2-3	.	.	TRBV29-1	TGCAGCGCAGAGACTAGGAACACAGATACGCAGTATTTT	CSAETRNTDTQYF
TRBJ2-6	TRBD1	.	TRBV6-5	TGTGCCAGCAACAGGGGAGAGGGTGGGGCCAACGTCCTGACTTTC	CASNRGEGGANVLTF
TRBJ2-1	.	.	TRBV2	TGTGCCAGCAGTGAGGGGAGGGGGAGTTACAATGAGCAGTTCTTC	CASSEGRGSYNEQFF
TRBJ2-7	TRBD1	.	TRBV28	TGTGCCAGCACCGGCAGCAACTACAGGGGCCACGAGCAGTACTTC	CASTGSNYRGHEQYF
TRBJ1-2	.	.	TRBV6-2/TRBV6-3	TGTGCCAGCAGTCTCCTAGGGGTGCTCTATGGCTACACCTTC	CASSLLGVLYGYTF
TRBJ2-7	TRBD1	.	TRBV5-1	TGCGCCAGTCAGCTTCGGTCCTCGGACAGGGACCCCTCCTACGAGCAGTACTTC	CASQLRSSDRDPSYEQYF